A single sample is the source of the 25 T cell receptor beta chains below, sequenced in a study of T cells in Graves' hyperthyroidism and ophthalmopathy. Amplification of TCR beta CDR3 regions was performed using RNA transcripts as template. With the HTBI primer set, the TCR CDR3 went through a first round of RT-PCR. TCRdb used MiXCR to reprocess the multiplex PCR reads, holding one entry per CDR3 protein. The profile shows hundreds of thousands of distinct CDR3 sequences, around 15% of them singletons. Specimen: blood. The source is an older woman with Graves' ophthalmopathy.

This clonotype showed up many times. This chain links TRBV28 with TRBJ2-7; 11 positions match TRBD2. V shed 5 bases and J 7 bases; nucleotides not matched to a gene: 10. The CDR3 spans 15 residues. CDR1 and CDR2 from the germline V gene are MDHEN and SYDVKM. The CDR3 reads CASSLTGTSGVEQYF. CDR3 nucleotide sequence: TGTGCCAGCAGTCTAACCGGGACTAGCGGCGTTGAGCAGTACTTC.

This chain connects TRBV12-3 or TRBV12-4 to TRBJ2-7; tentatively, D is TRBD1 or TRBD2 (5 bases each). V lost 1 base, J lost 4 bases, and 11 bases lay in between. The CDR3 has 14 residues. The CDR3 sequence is CASSLGDPHYEQYF. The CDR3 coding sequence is TGTGCCAGCAGTTTAGGGGACCCCCATTACGAGCAGTACTTC.

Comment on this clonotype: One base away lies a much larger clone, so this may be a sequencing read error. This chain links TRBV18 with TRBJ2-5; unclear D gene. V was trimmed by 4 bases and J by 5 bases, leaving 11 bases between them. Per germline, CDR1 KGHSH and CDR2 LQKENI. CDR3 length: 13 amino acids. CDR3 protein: CASSQRVGETQYF. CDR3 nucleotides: TGTGCCAGCTCACAACGGGTAGGCGAGACCCAGTACTTC.

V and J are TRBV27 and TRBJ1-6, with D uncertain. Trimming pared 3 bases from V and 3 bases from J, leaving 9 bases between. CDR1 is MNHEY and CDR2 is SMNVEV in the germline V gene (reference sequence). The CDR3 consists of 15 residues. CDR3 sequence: CASSFQALYNSPLHF. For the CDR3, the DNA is TGTGCCAGCAGTTTCCAGGCCCTCTATAATTCACCCCTCCACTTT.

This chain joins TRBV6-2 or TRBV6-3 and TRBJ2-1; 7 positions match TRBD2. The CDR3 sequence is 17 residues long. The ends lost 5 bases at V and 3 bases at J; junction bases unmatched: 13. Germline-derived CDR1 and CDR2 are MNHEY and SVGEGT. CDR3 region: CASSVRPGLVIYNEQFF. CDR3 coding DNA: TGTGCCAGCAGTGTACGCCCCGGACTAGTCATCTACAATGAGCAGTTCTTC.

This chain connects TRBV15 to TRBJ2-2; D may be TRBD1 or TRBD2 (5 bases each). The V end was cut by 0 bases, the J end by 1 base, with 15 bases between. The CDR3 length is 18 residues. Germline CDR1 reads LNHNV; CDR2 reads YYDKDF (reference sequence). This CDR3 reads CATSRDPLGTQNTGELFF. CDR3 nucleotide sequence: TGTGCCACCAGCAGAGACCCACTAGGGACGCAGAACACCGGGGAGCTGTTTTTT.

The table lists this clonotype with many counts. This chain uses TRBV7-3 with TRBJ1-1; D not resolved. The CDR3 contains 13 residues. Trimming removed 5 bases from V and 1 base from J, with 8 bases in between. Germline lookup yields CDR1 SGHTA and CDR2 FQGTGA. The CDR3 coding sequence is TGTGCCAGCAGCCGACAACCGAACACTGAAGCTTTCTTT. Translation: CASSRQPNTEAFF.

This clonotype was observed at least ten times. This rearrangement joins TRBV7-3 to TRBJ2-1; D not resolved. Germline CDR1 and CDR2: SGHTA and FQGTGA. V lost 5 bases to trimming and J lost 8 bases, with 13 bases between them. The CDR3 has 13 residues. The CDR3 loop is CASSQMLSDEQFF. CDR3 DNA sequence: TGTGCCAGCAGCCAAATGCTCTCCGATGAGCAGTTCTTC. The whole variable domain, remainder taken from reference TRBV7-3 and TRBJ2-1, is GAGVSQTPSNKVTEKGKYVELRCDPISGHTALYWYRQSLGQGPEFLIYFQGTGAADDSGLPNDRFFAVRPEGSVSTLKIQRTERGDSAVYLCASSQMLSDEQFFGPGTRLTVL.

CDR3 residues: CASRGGGLGPQHF. CDR3 coding DNA: TGTGCCAGCCGAGGGGGGGGACTCGGTCCCCAGCATTTT. The rearrangement joins TRBV2 to TRBJ1-5, with D perhaps TRBD1 (6 bases). V was shortened by 8 bases and J by 10 bases, with 18 bases between the two germline ends. From germline, CDR1 is SNHLY and CDR2 FYNNEI. The CDR3 runs to 13 residues.

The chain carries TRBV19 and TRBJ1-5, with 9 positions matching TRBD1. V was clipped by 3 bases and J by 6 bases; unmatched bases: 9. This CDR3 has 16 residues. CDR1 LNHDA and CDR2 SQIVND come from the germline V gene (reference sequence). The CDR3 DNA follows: TGTGCCAGTAGTATCGGTGGGACAGGGTGGATTCAGCCCCAGCATTTT. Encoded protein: CASSIGGTGWIQPQHF.

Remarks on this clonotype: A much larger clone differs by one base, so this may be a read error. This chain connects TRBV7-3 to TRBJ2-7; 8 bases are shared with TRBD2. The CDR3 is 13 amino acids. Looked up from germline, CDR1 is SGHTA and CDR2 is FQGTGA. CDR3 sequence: CASSSKAGGERYF. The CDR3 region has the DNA TGTGCCAGCAGCTCAAAGGCCGGGGGGGAGCGGTACTTC.

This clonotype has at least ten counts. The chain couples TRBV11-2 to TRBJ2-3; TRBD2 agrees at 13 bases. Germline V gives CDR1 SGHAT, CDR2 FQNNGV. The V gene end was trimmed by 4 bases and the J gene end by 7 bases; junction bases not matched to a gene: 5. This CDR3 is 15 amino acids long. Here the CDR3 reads CASSSPGLAGHTQYF. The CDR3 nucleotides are TGTGCCAGCAGCTCCCCGGGACTAGCGGGACATACGCAGTATTTT.

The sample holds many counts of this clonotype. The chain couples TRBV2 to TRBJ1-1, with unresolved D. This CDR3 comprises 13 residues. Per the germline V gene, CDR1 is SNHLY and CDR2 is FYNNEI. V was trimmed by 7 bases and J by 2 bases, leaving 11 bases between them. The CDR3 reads CASTEQFNTEAFF. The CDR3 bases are TGTGCCAGCACCGAACAGTTCAACACTGAAGCTTTCTTT.

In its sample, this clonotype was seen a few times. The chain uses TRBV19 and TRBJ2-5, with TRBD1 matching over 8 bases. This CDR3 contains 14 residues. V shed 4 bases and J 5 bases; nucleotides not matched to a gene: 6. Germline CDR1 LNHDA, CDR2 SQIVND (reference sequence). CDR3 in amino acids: CASSKTGGLETQYF. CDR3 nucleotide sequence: TGTGCCAGTAGTAAAACAGGGGGTTTGGAGACCCAGTACTTC.

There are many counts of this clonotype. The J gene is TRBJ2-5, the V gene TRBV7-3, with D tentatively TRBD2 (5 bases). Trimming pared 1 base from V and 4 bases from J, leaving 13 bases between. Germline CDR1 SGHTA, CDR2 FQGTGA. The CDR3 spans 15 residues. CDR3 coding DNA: TGTGCCAGCAGCTTAATTTCCCTAGCAGGAGAGACCCAGTACTTC. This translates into CASSLISLAGETQYF.

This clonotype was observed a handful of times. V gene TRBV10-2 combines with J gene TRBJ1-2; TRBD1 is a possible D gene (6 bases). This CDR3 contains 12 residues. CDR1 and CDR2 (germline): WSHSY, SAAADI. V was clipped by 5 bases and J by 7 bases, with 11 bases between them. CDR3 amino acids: CASSPQGTGYTF. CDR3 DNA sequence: TGCGCCAGCAGTCCCCAGGGGACTGGCTACACCTTC.

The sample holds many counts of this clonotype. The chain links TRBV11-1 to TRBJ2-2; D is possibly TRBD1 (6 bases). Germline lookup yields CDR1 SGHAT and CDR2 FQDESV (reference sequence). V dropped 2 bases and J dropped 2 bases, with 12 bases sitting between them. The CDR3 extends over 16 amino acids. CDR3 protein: CASSLKRGSNTGELFF. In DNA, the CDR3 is TGTGCCAGCAGCTTAAAGAGGGGGTCAAACACCGGGGAGCTGTTTTTT.

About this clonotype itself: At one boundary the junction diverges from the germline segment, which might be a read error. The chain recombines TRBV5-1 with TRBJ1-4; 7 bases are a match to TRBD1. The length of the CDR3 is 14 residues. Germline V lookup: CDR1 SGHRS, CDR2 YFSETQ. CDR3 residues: CASSLGTVGGKLFF. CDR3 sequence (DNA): TGTGCCAGCAGCTTGGGGACAGTTGGTGGAAAACTGTTTTTT.

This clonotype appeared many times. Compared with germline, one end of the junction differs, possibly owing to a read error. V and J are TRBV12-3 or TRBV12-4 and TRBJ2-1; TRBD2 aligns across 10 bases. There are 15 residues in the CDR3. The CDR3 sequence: CASTLGASGSNEQFF. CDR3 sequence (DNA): TGTGCCAGCACTTTAGGGGCTAGCGGGAGCAATGAGCAGTTCTTC.

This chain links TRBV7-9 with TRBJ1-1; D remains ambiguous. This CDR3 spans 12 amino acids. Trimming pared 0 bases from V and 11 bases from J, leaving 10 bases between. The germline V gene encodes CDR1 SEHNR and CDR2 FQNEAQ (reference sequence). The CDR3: CASSLAEGLAFF. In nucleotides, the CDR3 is TGTGCCAGCAGCTTAGCGGAGGGTCTGGCTTTCTTT.

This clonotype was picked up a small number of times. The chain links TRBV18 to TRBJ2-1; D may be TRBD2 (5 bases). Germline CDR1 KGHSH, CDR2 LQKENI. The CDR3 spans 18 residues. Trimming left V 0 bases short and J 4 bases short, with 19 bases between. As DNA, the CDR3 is TGTGCCAGCTCACCACCCGCCTGGGTGGAGGCGTCGTACAATGAGCAGTTCTTC. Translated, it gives CASSPPAWVEASYNEQFF. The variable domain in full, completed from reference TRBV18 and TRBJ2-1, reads NAGVMQNPRHLVRRRGQEARLRCSPMKGHSHVYWYRQLPEEGLKFMVYLQKENIIDESGMPKERFSAEFPKEGPSILRIQQVVRGDSAAYFCASSPPAWVEASYNEQFFGPGTRLTVL.

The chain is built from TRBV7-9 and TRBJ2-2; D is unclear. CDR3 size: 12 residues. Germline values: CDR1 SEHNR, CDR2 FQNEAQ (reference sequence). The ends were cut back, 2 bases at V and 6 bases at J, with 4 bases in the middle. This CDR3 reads CASSLKAGELFF. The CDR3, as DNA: TGTGCCAGCAGCTTAAAAGCCGGGGAGCTGTTTTTT.

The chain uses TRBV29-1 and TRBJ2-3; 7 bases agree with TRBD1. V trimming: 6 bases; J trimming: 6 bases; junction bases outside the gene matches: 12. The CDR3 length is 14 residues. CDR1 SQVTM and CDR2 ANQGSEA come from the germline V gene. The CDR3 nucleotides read TGCAGCGTCCGACAGGGCGCGGCGCGGGATACGCAGTATTTT. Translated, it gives CSVRQGAARDTQYF.

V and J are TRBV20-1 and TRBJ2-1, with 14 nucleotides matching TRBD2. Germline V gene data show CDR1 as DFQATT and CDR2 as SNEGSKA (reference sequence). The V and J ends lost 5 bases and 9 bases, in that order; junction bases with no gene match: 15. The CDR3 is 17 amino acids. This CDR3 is CSASGTSGSTPHGEQFF. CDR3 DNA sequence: TGCAGTGCTTCCGGGACTAGCGGGAGCACACCTCATGGTGAGCAGTTCTTC.

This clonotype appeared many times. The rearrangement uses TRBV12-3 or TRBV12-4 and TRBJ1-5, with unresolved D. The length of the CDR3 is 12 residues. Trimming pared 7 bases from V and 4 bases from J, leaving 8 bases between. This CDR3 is CASTLTNQPQHF. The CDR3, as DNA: TGTGCCAGCACCTTAACGAATCAGCCCCAGCATTTT.